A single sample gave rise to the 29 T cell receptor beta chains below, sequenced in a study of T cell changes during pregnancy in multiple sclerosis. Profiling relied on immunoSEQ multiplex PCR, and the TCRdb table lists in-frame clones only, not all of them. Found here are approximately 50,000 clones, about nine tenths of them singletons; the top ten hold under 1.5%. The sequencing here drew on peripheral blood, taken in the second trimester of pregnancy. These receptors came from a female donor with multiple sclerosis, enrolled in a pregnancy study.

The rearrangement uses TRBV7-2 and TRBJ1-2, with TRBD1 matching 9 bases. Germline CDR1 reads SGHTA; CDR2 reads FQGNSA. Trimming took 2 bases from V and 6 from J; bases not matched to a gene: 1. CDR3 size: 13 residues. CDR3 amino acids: CASSLRQGDGYTF. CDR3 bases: TGTGCCAGCAGCTTAAGACAGGGGGATGGCTACACCTTC.

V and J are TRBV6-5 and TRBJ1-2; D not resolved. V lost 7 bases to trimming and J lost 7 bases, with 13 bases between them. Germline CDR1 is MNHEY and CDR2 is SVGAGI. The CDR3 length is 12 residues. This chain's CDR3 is CASNTEAGGYTF. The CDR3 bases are TGTGCCAGCAATACCGAGGCTGGTGGCTACACCTTC.

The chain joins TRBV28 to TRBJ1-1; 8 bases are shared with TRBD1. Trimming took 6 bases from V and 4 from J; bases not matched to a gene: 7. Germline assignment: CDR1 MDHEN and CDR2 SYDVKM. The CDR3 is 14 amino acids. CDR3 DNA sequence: TGTGCCAGCAGCCAAGAAACAGGGGGCACTGAAGCTTTCTTT. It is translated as CASSQETGGTEAFF.

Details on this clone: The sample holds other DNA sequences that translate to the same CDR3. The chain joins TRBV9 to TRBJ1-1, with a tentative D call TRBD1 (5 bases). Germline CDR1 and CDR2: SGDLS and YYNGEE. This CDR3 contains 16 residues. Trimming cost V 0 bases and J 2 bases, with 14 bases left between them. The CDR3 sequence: CASSVGGQGRNTEAFF. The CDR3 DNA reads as TGTGCCAGCAGCGTAGGTGGTCAGGGCAGAAACACTGAAGCTTTCTTT. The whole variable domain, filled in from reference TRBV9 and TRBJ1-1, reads DSGVTQTPKHLITATGQRVTLRCSPRSGDLSVYWYQQSLDQGLQFLIQYYNGEERAKGNILERFSAQQFPDLHSELNLSSLELGDSALYFCASSVGGQGRNTEAFFGQGTRLTVV.

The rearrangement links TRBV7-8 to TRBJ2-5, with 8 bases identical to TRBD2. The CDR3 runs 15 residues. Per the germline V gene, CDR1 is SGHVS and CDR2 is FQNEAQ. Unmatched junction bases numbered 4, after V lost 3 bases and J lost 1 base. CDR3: CASSLPGGPQETQYF. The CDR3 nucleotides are TGTGCCAGCAGCTTGCCGGGGGGGCCCCAAGAGACCCAGTACTTC.

CDR3 nucleotides: TGTGCCAGCAGCTTGGCAGGAGGCGATACGCAGTATTTT. It translates to CASSLAGGDTQYF. V gene TRBV5-4 combines with J gene TRBJ2-3; tentative D call: TRBD2 (5 bases). CDR1 is SGHNT, CDR2 YYREEE, per germline (reference sequence). Trimming left V 0 bases short and J 6 bases short, with 8 bases between. The CDR3 totals 13 residues.

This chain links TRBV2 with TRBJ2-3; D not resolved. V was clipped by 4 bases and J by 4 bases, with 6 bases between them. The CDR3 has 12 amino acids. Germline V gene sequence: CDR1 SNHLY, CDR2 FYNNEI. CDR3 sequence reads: CASSVGSDTQYF. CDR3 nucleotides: TGTGCCAGCAGTGTGGGCTCAGATACGCAGTATTTT. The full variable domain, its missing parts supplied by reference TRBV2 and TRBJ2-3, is EPEVTQTPSHQVTQMGQEVILRCVPISNHLYFYWYRQILGQKVEFLVSFYNNEISEKSEIFDDQFSVERPDGSNFTLKIRSTKLEDSAMYFCASSVGSDTQYFGPGTRLTVL.

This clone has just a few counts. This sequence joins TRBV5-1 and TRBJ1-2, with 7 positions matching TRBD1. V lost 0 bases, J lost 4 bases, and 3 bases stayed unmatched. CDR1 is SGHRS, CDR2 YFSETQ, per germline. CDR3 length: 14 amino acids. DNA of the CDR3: TGCGCCAGCAGCTTGGGACAGGGACCCTATGGCTACACCTTC. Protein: CASSLGQGPYGYTF.

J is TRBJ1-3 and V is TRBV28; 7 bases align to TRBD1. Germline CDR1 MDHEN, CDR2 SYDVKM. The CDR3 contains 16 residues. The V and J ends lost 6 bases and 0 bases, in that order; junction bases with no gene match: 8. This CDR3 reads CASSRHGQVSGNTIYF. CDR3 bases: TGTGCCAGCAGCAGACACGGACAGGTCTCTGGAAACACCATATATTTT.

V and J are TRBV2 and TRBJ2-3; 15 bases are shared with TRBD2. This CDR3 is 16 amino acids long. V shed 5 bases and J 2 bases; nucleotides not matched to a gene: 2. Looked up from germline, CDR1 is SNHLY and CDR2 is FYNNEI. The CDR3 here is CASSRTSGGATDTQYF. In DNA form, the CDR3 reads TGTGCCAGCAGTAGGACTAGCGGGGGGGCCACAGATACGCAGTATTTT.

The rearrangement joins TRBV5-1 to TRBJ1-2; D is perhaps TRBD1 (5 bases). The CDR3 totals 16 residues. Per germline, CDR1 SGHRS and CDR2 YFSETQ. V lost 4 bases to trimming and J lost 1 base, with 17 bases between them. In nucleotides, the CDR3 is TGCGCCAGCAGCCCGGGAGGTGTCAGGGATAACTATGGCTACACCTTC. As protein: CASSPGGVRDNYGYTF.

The CDR3 DNA is TGTGCCAGCAGTGGAACTCGTACTGAAGCTTTCTTT. Its translation is CASSGTRTEAFF. This rearrangement joins TRBV25-1 to TRBJ1-1; D not resolved. Germline V gives CDR1 MGHDK, CDR2 SYGVNS. Trimming took 4 bases from V and 5 from J, leaving 8 bases between them. The CDR3 extends over 12 amino acids. The full variable domain, in which reference TRBV25-1 and TRBJ1-1 provide the parts outside the CDR3, is EADIYQTPRYLVIGTGKKITLECSQTMGHDKMYWYQQDPGMELHLIHYSYGVNSTEKGDLSSESTVSRIRTEHFPLTLESARPSHTSQYLCASSGTRTEAFFGQGTRLTVV.

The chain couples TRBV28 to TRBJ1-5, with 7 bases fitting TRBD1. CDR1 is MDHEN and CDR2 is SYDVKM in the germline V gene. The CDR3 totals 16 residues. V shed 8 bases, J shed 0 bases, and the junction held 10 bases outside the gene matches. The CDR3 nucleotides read TGTGCCAGCGGACCCGGGACAGAATATAGCAATCAGCCCCAGCATTTT. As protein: CASGPGTEYSNQPQHF.

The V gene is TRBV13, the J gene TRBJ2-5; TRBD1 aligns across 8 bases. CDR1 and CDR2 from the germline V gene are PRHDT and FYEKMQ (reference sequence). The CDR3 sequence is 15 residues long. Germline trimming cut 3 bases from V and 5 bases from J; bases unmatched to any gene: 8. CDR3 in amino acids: CASSFRQGYVETQYF. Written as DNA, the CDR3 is TGTGCCAGCAGCTTCCGACAGGGGTACGTGGAGACCCAGTACTTC.

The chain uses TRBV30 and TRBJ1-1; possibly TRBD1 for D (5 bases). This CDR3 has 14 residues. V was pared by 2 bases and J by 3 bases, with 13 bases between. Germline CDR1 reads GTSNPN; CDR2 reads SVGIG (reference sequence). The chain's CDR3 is CAWSWGVTDTEAFF. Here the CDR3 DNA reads TGTGCCTGGAGTTGGGGGGTGACGGACACTGAAGCTTTCTTT.

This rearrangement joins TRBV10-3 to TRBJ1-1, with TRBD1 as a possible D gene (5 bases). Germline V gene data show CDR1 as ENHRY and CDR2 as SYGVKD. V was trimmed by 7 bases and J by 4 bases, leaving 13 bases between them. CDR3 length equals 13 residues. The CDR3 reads CAIKKGGGTEAFF. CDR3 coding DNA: TGTGCCATCAAGAAGGGCGGGGGCACTGAAGCTTTCTTT.

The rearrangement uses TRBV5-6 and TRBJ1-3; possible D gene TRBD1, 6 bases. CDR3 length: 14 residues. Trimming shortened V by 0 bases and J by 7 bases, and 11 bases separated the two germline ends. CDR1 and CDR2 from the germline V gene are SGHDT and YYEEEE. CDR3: CASSLDRAGNTIYF. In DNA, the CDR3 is TGTGCCAGCAGCTTGGACAGGGCGGGCAACACCATATATTTT.

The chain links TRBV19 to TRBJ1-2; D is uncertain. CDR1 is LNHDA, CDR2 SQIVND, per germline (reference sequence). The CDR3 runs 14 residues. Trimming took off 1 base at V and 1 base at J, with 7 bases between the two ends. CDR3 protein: CASSIVQLNYGYTF. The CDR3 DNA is TGTGCCAGTAGTATAGTACAGCTTAACTATGGCTACACCTTC.

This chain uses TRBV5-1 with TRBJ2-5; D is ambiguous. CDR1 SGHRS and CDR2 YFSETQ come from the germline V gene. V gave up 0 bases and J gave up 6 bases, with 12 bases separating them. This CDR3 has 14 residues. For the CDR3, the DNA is TGCGCCAGCAGCTTGGAAGACTTTTCCCAGACCCAGTACTTC. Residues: CASSLEDFSQTQYF.

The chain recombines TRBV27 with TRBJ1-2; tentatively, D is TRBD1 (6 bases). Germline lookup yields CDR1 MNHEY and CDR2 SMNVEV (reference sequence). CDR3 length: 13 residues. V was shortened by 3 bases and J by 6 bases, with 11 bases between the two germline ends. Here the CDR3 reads CASSLTGYHGYTF. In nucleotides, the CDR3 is TGTGCCAGCAGTTTGACAGGATACCATGGCTACACCTTC.

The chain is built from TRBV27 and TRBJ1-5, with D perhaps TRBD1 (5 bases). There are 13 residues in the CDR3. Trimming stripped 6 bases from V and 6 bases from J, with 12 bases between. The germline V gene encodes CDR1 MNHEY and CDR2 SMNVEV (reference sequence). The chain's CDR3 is CASRAGRFQPQHF. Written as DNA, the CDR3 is TGTGCCAGCAGGGCAGGGAGGTTTCAGCCCCAGCATTTT.

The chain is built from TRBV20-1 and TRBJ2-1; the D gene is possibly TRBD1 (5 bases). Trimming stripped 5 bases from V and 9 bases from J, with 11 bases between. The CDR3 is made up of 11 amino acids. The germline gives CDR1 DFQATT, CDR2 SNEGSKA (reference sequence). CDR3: CSASPGFEQFF. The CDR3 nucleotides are TGCAGTGCTTCCCCAGGGTTTGAGCAGTTCTTC.

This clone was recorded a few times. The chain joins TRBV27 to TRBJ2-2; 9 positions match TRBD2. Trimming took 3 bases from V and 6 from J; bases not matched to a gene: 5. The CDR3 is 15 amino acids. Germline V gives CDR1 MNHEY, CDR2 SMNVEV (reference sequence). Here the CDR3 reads CASSFGGGAAGELFF. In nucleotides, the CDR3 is TGTGCCAGCAGTTTCGGCGGGGGGGCCGCCGGGGAGCTGTTTTTT.

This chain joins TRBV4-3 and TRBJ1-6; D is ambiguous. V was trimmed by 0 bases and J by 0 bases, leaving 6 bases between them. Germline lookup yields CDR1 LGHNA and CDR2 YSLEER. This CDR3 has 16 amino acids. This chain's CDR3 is CASSQDGSSYNSPLHF. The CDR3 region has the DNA TGCGCCAGCAGCCAAGACGGTAGCTCCTATAATTCACCCCTCCACTTT.

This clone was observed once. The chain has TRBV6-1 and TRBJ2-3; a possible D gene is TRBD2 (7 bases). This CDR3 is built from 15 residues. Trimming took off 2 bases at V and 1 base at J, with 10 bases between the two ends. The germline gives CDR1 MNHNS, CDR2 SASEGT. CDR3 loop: CASSESRGRTDTQYF. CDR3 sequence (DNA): TGTGCCAGCAGTGAATCGCGGGGGCGCACAGATACGCAGTATTTT.

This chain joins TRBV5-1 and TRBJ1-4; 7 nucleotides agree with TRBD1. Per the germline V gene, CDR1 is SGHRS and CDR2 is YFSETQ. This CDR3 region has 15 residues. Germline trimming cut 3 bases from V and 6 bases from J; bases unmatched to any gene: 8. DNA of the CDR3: TGCGCCAGCAGCTGGGGACAGAGGGCGGATGAAAAACTGTTTTTT. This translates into CASSWGQRADEKLFF.

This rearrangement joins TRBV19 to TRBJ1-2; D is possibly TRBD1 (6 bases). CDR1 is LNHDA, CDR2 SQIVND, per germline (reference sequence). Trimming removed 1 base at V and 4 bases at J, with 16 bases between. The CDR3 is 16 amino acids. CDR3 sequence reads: CASSIGPGQGTYGYTF. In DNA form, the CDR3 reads TGTGCCAGTAGTATAGGGCCGGGGCAGGGGACCTATGGCTACACCTTC.

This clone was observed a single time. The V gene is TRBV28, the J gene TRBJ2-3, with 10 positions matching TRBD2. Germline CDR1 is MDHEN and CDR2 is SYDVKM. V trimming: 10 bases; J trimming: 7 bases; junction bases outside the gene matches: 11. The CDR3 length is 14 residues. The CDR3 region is CATSKRGGSNTQYF. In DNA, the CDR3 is TGTGCCACCTCCAAGCGGGGGGGCAGCAATACGCAGTATTTT.

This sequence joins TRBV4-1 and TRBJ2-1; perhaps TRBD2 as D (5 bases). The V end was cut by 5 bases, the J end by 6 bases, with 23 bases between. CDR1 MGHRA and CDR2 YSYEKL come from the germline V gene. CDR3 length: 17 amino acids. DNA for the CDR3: TGCGCCAGCAGCGCACGTCACGGAGGACGGATCGCCAATGAGCAGTTCTTC. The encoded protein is CASSARHGGRIANEQFF.